The sample holds one count of the clone carrying this T cell receptor (beta chain). Its antigen is unknown. An end of the junction differs from the germline gene, which may be a read error. The same CDR3 also results from other DNA sequences found in this sample. The PCR contained 60 Vbeta and 13 Jbeta primers. Clones were read by immunoSEQ multiplex PCR, and TCRdb kept only the in-frame ones, dropping some. The data contain approximately 100,000 clones, 65% to 80% of them singletons. The sample comes from a study of cytomegalovirus exposure and HLA in healthy donors. Study at large: One earlier analysis, a look at 150 million to 200 million T cells, found about 100 million unique TCR beta sequences. Study outcomes and limitations: Analyses of presence/absence relied on an assumption of roughly uniform sequencing depth across donors. The authors excluded some V segments, including TRBV6-2 and TRBV6-3, as indistinguishable. As a later analysis revealed, the rate of TCR association differed by HLA locus, with DRB1 most and HLA-C fewest.

The CDR3 is 14 amino acids. Per the germline V gene, CDR1 is SGHTA and CDR2 is FQGNSA. The sequenced sample consisted of PBMCs. V gene TRBV7-2 combines with J gene TRBJ2-5, with 8 bases aligning to TRBD2. This receptor was identified in a man between 60 and 70 years old in good health and CMV-seropositive. This CDR3 reads CASSRGLGKETQYF. The CDR3 DNA follows: TGTGCCAGCAGCAGGGGACTAGGAAAGGAGACCCAATACTTC.